The 26 T cell receptor beta chains below all came from one sample that was sequenced in a study of T cell changes during pregnancy in multiple sclerosis. Repertoires were generated with immunoSEQ multiplex PCR, while TCRdb's copy carries only in-frame clones and drops some. The sample includes some 110,000 clones, about 89% of them seen just once. The sample was peripheral blood, taken before pregnancy. These receptors came from a female donor with multiple sclerosis, enrolled in a pregnancy study.

The rearrangement uses TRBV5-4 and TRBJ2-2; maybe TRBD2 (6 bases). V shed 4 bases and J shed 7 bases, with 11 bases lying between them. The CDR3 has 13 amino acids. From germline, CDR1 is SGHNT and CDR2 YYREEE (reference sequence). CDR3 loop: CASSGREVGELFF. In DNA form, the CDR3 reads TGTGCCAGCAGCGGGCGGGAAGTCGGGGAGCTGTTTTTT.

The chain joins TRBV7-8 to TRBJ2-1; tentative D call: TRBD1 (5 bases). Germline V gene lookup returns CDR1 SGHVS and CDR2 FQNEAQ. This CDR3 is 14 amino acids long. With 5 bases removed from V and 4 bases from J, the gap between germline ends came to 12 bases. CDR3 bases: TGTGCCAGCAGCCCCCGACAGACTTACAATGAGCAGTTCTTC. This codes for CASSPRQTYNEQFF. The full variable domain, in which reference TRBV7-8 and TRBJ2-1 provide the parts outside the CDR3, is GAGVSQSPRYKVAKRGQDVALRCDPISGHVSLFWYQQALGQGPEFLTYFQNEAQLDKSGLPSDRFFAERPEGSVSTLKIQRTQQEDSAVYLCASSPRQTYNEQFFGPGTRLTVL.

V usage is TRBV11-1 and J usage is TRBJ1-6, with D maybe TRBD1 (6 bases). Germline V gene data show CDR1 as SGHAT and CDR2 as FQDESV (reference sequence). Between the trimmed V and J ends, which lost 2 bases and 8 bases, there was a span of 10 bases. The CDR3 has 14 amino acids. CDR3 in amino acids: CASSLLQGDSPLHF. Here the CDR3 DNA reads TGTGCCAGCAGCTTATTACAGGGAGATTCACCCCTCCACTTT.

This chain joins TRBV13 and TRBJ2-1; D is possibly TRBD1 (5 bases). The germline V and J ends were trimmed by 6 bases and 8 bases, with 8 bases remaining between them. There are 11 residues in the CDR3. Germline CDR1 PRHDT, CDR2 FYEKMQ (reference sequence). The CDR3 coding sequence is TGTGCCAGCAGGAGCAGGGATGAGCAGTTCTTC. This sequence encodes CASRSRDEQFF.

This rearrangement joins TRBV19 to TRBJ1-1; weak D call: TRBD1 (6 bases). The CDR3 contains 14 residues. Germline V gene data show CDR1 as LNHDA and CDR2 as SQIVND (reference sequence). The V and J ends lost 6 bases and 8 bases respectively, with 19 bases between them. CDR3 in amino acids: CASSYFAAQGEAFF. The CDR3 coding sequence is TGTGCCAGTAGCTACTTCGCGGCCCAGGGGGAAGCTTTCTTT. The entire variable domain, with the rest obtained from reference TRBV19 and TRBJ1-1, is as follows: DGGITQSPKYLFRKEGQNVTLSCEQNLNHDAMYWYRQDPGQGLRLIYYSQIVNDFQKGDIAEGYSVSREKKESFPLTVTSAQKNPTAFYLCASSYFAAQGEAFFGQGTRLTVV.

The gene calls are TRBV27 and TRBJ2-1; 10 bases fit TRBD1. The junction had 16 bases not matched to a gene; V was cut back by 6 bases and J by 8 bases. This CDR3 has 17 residues. Looked up from germline, CDR1 is MNHEY and CDR2 is SMNVEV (reference sequence). The CDR3 protein is CASSRGPGTGAADEQFF. The DNA of the CDR3 is TGTGCCAGCAGCCGAGGACCCGGGACAGGGGCGGCGGATGAGCAGTTCTTC.

This chain links TRBV5-1 with TRBJ1-1, with 7 bases that match TRBD1. The germline gives CDR1 SGHRS, CDR2 YFSETQ. Germline trimming cut 4 bases from V and 1 base from J; bases unmatched to any gene: 7. The CDR3 has 15 residues. DNA of the CDR3: TGCGCCAGCAGCACAGAAAACAGGGGGAACACTGAAGCTTTCTTT. Amino acid sequence: CASSTENRGNTEAFF.

The chain uses TRBV18 and TRBJ2-7; D not resolved. Germline CDR1 reads KGHSH; CDR2 reads LQKENI. The CDR3 is 14 amino acids. V gave up 0 bases and J gave up 3 bases, with 9 bases separating them. Here the CDR3 DNA reads TGTGCCAGCTCACCACCGCGGCGAAGCTACGAGCAGTACTTC. Translation: CASSPPRRSYEQYF. The complete variable domain, with remaining parts taken from reference TRBV18 and TRBJ2-7, reads NAGVMQNPRHLVRRRGQEARLRCSPMKGHSHVYWYRQLPEEGLKFMVYLQKENIIDESGMPKERFSAEFPKEGPSILRIQQVVRGDSAAYFCASSPPRRSYEQYFGPGTRLTVT.

The chain couples TRBV19 to TRBJ1-3; TRBD1 aligns across 7 bases. V gave up 7 bases and J gave up 7 bases; unmatched junction bases: 7. Germline assignment: CDR1 LNHDA and CDR2 SQIVND (reference sequence). This CDR3 has 13 residues. As DNA, the CDR3 is TGTGCCAGTAATCGTCAGGGGGAGAACACCATATATTTT. Protein product: CASNRQGENTIYF.

The V and J genes are TRBV7-6 and TRBJ1-2; a possible D gene is TRBD1 (6 bases). This CDR3 contains 16 residues. V lost 1 base, J lost 2 bases, and 14 bases lay in between. Looked up from germline, CDR1 is SGHVS and CDR2 is FNYEAQ. Written as DNA, the CDR3 is TGTGCCAGCAGCTTAGGAGGCGGCAGGGGCAACTATGGCTACACCTTC. Protein sequence: CASSLGGGRGNYGYTF.

This chain uses TRBV27 with TRBJ2-1, with TRBD2 matching 12 bases. Trimming removed 5 bases from V and 8 bases from J; junction bases left unmatched: 10. Germline V gene sequence: CDR1 MNHEY, CDR2 SMNVEV (reference sequence). The CDR3 spans 16 residues. The CDR3 nucleotides read TGTGCCAGCAGTCCGCGGCTAGCGGGAGGGTTCTATGAGCAGTTCTTC. It yields the protein CASSPRLAGGFYEQFF.

This clone was seen a single time. This sequence joins TRBV27 and TRBJ2-3; 8 nucleotides align to TRBD2. Losses at the gene ends were 0 bases for V and 3 bases for J; bases not matched to a gene: 2. This CDR3 region has 15 residues. The germline V gene has CDR1 MNHEY and CDR2 SMNVEV (reference sequence). CDR3 DNA sequence: TGTGCCAGCAGTTTATCTAGCGGGGTGACAGATACGCAGTATTTT. Amino acid sequence: CASSLSSGVTDTQYF.

The rearrangement links TRBV2 to TRBJ2-5, with D unresolved. CDR3 length: 11 amino acids. Germline CDR1 SNHLY, CDR2 FYNNEI. Trimming shortened V by 8 bases and J by 5 bases, and 9 bases separated the two germline ends. CDR3 coding DNA: TGTGCCAGCGGGCGTCAGGAGACCCAGTACTTC. This gives the protein CASGRQETQYF. Together with reference TRBV2 and TRBJ2-5, the CDR3 gives the full variable domain: EPEVTQTPSHQVTQMGQEVILRCVPISNHLYFYWYRQILGQKVEFLVSFYNNEISEKSEIFDDQFSVERPDGSNFTLKIRSTKLEDSAMYFCASGRQETQYFGPGTRLLVL.

With regard to this clone: At one boundary the junction diverges from the germline segment, which might be a read error. The sample contains more than one DNA sequence encoding this CDR3. The gene calls are TRBV5-1 and TRBJ2-3; 15 bases map to TRBD2. Looked up from germline, CDR1 is SGHRS and CDR2 is YFSETQ. The CDR3 extends over 16 amino acids. The CDR3 here is CASSPGLAGGRDTQYF. The CDR3 nucleotides are TGCGCCAGCAGCCCGGGACTAGCGGGGGGTCGGGATACACAGTATTTT.

The chain uses TRBV10-2 and TRBJ2-3; 14 nucleotides agree with TRBD2. Germline lookup yields CDR1 WSHSY and CDR2 SAAADI. The J segment lost 1 base and the V segment lost 5 bases, leaving 8 bases of the junction unmatched. CDR3 length equals 18 residues. CDR3 region: CASSPGLAGALRTDTQYF. Written as DNA, the CDR3 is TGCGCCAGCAGTCCGGGACTAGCGGGGGCCCTCCGCACAGATACGCAGTATTTT.

This rearrangement joins TRBV5-1 to TRBJ2-2; 7 bases map to TRBD2. Germline CDR1 reads SGHRS; CDR2 reads YFSETQ. With 5 bases clipped from V and 5 bases from J, the junction kept 9 bases outside the gene matches. There are 15 residues in the CDR3. CDR3 protein: CASSEALGGTGELFF. DNA for the CDR3: TGCGCCAGCAGTGAAGCCCTGGGGGGGACCGGGGAGCTGTTTTTT.

The chain recombines TRBV2 with TRBJ2-5, with 9 bases identical to TRBD2. In germline, CDR1 is SNHLY, CDR2 FYNNEI. The CDR3 length is 15 residues. The trim removed 2 bases at V and 7 bases at J, leaving 8 bases unmatched. CDR3 loop: CASSERASGMATQYF. The CDR3 DNA follows: TGTGCCAGCAGTGAAAGGGCTAGCGGGATGGCGACCCAGTACTTC.

V gene TRBV7-9 combines with J gene TRBJ1-1, with D possibly TRBD1 on 6 matching bases. Between the trimmed V and J ends, which lost 2 bases and 4 bases, there was a span of 17 bases. The germline V gene encodes CDR1 SEHNR and CDR2 FQNEAQ (reference sequence). This CDR3 is built from 16 residues. This CDR3 is CASSLRGGAPGTEAFF. Written as DNA, the CDR3 is TGTGCCAGCAGCTTACGGGGGGGGGCGCCGGGCACTGAAGCTTTCTTT.

The sample holds a few counts of this clone. The chain combines TRBV15 with TRBJ1-3; the D gene is possibly TRBD1 (6 bases). Germline CDR1 and CDR2: LNHNV and YYDKDF (reference sequence). V lost 6 bases and J lost 0, with 9 bases in between. This CDR3 has 14 amino acids. Here the CDR3 DNA reads TGTGCCACCAGGACAGGCACCTCTGGAAACACCATATATTTT. Protein product: CATRTGTSGNTIYF.

The table lists this clone with a few counts. The chain is built from TRBV5-1 and TRBJ1-1; 10 bases are a match to TRBD1. Germline V gives CDR1 SGHRS, CDR2 YFSETQ. The CDR3 runs to 14 residues. J gave up 1 base and V 7 bases, and 4 bases lay outside the gene matches. The CDR3 loop is CASGTGVRNTEAFF. The CDR3, as DNA: TGCGCCAGCGGGACAGGGGTTAGGAACACTGAAGCTTTCTTT.

This chain joins TRBV11-2 and TRBJ2-1; TRBD2 matches 12 bases. V gave up 1 base and J gave up 4 bases; unmatched junction bases: 5. Germline V CDR1 and CDR2: SGHAT, FQNNGV. This CDR3 contains 17 residues. In DNA form, the CDR3 reads TGTGCCAGCAGCTTAGGTTCTAGCGGGGGGGTATACAATGAGCAGTTCTTC. Protein: CASSLGSSGGVYNEQFF. Complete variable domain (other parts from reference TRBV11-2 and TRBJ2-1): EAGVAQSPRYKIIEKRQSVAFWCNPISGHATLYWYQQILGQGPKLLIQFQNNGVVDDSQLPKDRFSAERLKGVDSTLKIQPAKLEDSAVYLCASSLGSSGGVYNEQFFGPGTRLTVL.

This clone occurred once. V gene TRBV6-6 combines with J gene TRBJ2-1, with 15 bases fitting TRBD2. Germline-derived CDR1 and CDR2 are MNHNY and SVGAGI (reference sequence). The CDR3 extends over 16 amino acids. V was pared by 5 bases and J by 9 bases, with 8 bases of the junction left unmatched. Written as DNA, the CDR3 is TGTGCCAGCAGTAACCTGGGACTAGCGGGAGGTGGTGAGCAGTTCTTC. It is translated as CASSNLGLAGGGEQFF.

CDR3 in DNA: TGTGCCAGCAGCTTAAGAGGCCATGAGCAGTTCTTC. Encoded protein: CASSLRGHEQFF. The rearrangement joins TRBV7-2 to TRBJ2-1; no reliable D call. The V gene's germline CDR1 is SGHTA and CDR2 FQGNSA. The CDR3 totals 12 residues. Trimming took off 2 bases at V and 8 bases at J, with 7 bases between the two ends.

V is TRBV27 and J is TRBJ1-4; a possible D gene is TRBD1 (6 bases). Trimming pared 5 bases from V and 6 bases from J, leaving 40 bases between. CDR1 is MNHEY and CDR2 is SMNVEV in the germline V gene (reference sequence). This CDR3 comprises 23 residues. This chain's CDR3 is CASSPESGGAGSERKKGDEKLFF. The CDR3 DNA sequence: TGTGCCAGCAGTCCAGAATCGGGGGGGGCGGGCAGCGAACGAAAAAAAGGGGATGAAAAACTGTTTTTT.

This chain uses TRBV5-6 with TRBJ1-2; the D is unclear. This CDR3 spans 15 amino acids. Trimming pared 0 bases from V and 2 bases from J, leaving 11 bases between. Germline V gene sequence: CDR1 SGHDT, CDR2 YYEEEE. The DNA for the CDR3 is TGTGCCAGCAGCTTGGATGACAACCCAAACTATGGCTACACCTTC. This gives the protein CASSLDDNPNYGYTF.

This clone occurred once. This chain joins TRBV6-1 and TRBJ2-7; TRBD2 agrees at 10 bases. Germline assignment: CDR1 MNHNS and CDR2 SASEGT. The CDR3 covers 17 residues. The V gene end was trimmed by 2 bases and the J gene end by 5 bases; junction bases not matched to a gene: 12. Written as DNA, the CDR3 is TGTGCCAGCAGTGAACCCCGAGGTAGCGGGAGGATCCACGAGCAGTACTTC. Protein sequence: CASSEPRGSGRIHEQYF.